Each of the 16 T cell receptor beta chains below was sequenced from the same sample in a study of cytomegalovirus exposure and HLA in healthy donors. PCR amplification relied on 60 Vbeta primers (plus 13 Jbeta primers). Sequencing was performed with immunoSEQ multiplex PCR; in TCRdb, only in-frame clones are kept and a portion is missing. In the table there are some 78,000 clones, about 80% of which are singletons. Material: PBMCs. These receptors all stem from a man between 45 and 60 years old in good health and CMV-seropositive.

This clone was seen just once. The rearrangement joins TRBV7-9 to TRBJ2-7, with TRBD1 matching 7 bases. Germline V gene data show CDR1 as SEHNR and CDR2 as FQNEAQ (reference sequence). The CDR3 is made up of 16 amino acids. With 4 bases clipped from V and 11 bases from J, the junction kept 20 bases outside the gene matches. This chain's CDR3 is CASSSQPLATGILEYF. The CDR3 coding sequence is TGTGCCAGCAGCTCTCAGCCCCTGGCGACAGGGATTTTGGAGTACTTC.

The chain has TRBV27 and TRBJ2-1; 8 nucleotides align to TRBD1. Germline lookup yields CDR1 MNHEY and CDR2 SMNVEV (reference sequence). CDR3 length: 15 amino acids. Unmatched junction bases numbered 8, after V lost 7 bases and J lost 3 bases. The CDR3 nucleotides are TGTGCCAGCACCCCAGGACAGGGAATCTACAATGAGCAGTTCTTC. This encodes CASTPGQGIYNEQFF.

V and J are TRBV19 and TRBJ2-1; a possible D gene is TRBD1 (8 bases). CDR1 LNHDA and CDR2 SQIVND come from the germline V gene (reference sequence). The CDR3 spans 15 residues. V shed 7 bases and J shed 4 bases, with 17 bases lying between them. This CDR3 reads CASNPTGGGYNEQFF. As DNA, the CDR3 is TGTGCCAGTAATCCTACAGGGGGGGGATACAATGAGCAGTTCTTC.

This clone has only one observation. The gene calls are TRBV18 and TRBJ1-3, with D perhaps matching TRBD1 (5 bases). This CDR3 spans 15 amino acids. Germline values: CDR1 KGHSH, CDR2 LQKENI. The germline V and J ends were trimmed by 5 bases and 7 bases, with 18 bases remaining between them. CDR3 bases: TGTGCCAGCTCAGACAGAGACTTATTGGAGAACACCATATATTTT. The encoded protein is CASSDRDLLENTIYF. Variable domain in full (rest from reference TRBV18 and TRBJ1-3): NAGVMQNPRHLVRRRGQEARLRCSPMKGHSHVYWYRQLPEEGLKFMVYLQKENIIDESGMPKERFSAEFPKEGPSILRIQQVVRGDSAAYFCASSDRDLLENTIYFGEGSWLTVV.

The chain uses TRBV7-9 and TRBJ2-1; TRBD2 might be the D (6 bases). Germline V gene lookup returns CDR1 SEHNR and CDR2 FQNEAQ (reference sequence). The CDR3 is 14 amino acids. V gave up 4 bases and J gave up 5 bases, with 12 bases separating them. The CDR3, as DNA: TGTGCCAGCAGCTCCCGGGACTCAGACAATGAGCAGTTCTTC. Amino acid sequence: CASSSRDSDNEQFF.

In this sample, this clone turned up a few times. The chain couples TRBV4-1 to TRBJ1-1, with 10 positions matching TRBD1. V lost 5 bases, J lost 3 bases, and 6 bases stayed unmatched. Germline values: CDR1 MGHRA, CDR2 YSYEKL. The CDR3 covers 15 residues. In nucleotides, the CDR3 is TGCGCCAGCAGCTTTTATGGACAGGGGGACACTGAAGCTTTCTTT. Protein sequence: CASSFYGQGDTEAFF.

This chain uses TRBV27 with TRBJ2-1, with 9 bases that match TRBD1. The CDR3 totals 13 residues. V shed 6 bases and J 9 bases; nucleotides not matched to a gene: 6. From germline, CDR1 is MNHEY and CDR2 SMNVEV (reference sequence). The CDR3 region has the DNA TGTGCCAGCAGCCGACAGGGGGGTAGTGAGCAGTTCTTC. It codes for CASSRQGGSEQFF.

This sequence joins TRBV12-5 and TRBJ1-5, with a possible D match to TRBD1 (6 bases). The CDR3 sequence is 17 residues long. Germline lookup yields CDR1 LGHNT and CDR2 FRNRAP. The V gene lost 2 bases and the J gene lost 2 bases, with 16 bases spanning the gap. CDR3 DNA: TGTGCTAGTGGTTTGAATATAGGGGGATCGGGCAATCAGCCCCAGCATTTT. It is translated as CASGLNIGGSGNQPQHF.

V usage is TRBV7-9 and J usage is TRBJ1-2, with D maybe TRBD1 (5 bases). Germline-derived CDR1 and CDR2 are SEHNR and FQNEAQ (reference sequence). The CDR3 totals 14 residues. V lost 3 bases to trimming and J lost 4 bases, with 12 bases between them. CDR3 protein: CASSLLGQGYGYTF. In nucleotides, the CDR3 is TGTGCCAGCAGCTTGTTAGGGCAGGGCTATGGCTACACCTTC.

V gene TRBV5-6 combines with J gene TRBJ2-2; 11 bases line up with TRBD1. This CDR3 is 18 amino acids long. After removal of 0 bases from V and 5 bases from J, the junction contained 9 bases not matched to a gene. Germline assignment: CDR1 SGHDT and CDR2 YYEEEE. The DNA for the CDR3 is TGTGCCAGCAGCTTGGGGGGACAGGGGGTCGGCCCGACCGGGGAGCTGTTTTTT. Protein: CASSLGGQGVGPTGELFF.

The chain uses TRBV11-3 and TRBJ2-1; tentatively, D is TRBD1 (6 bases). Trimming stripped 0 bases from V and 7 bases from J, with 13 bases between. The CDR3 is 15 amino acids. Per germline, CDR1 SGHNT and CDR2 YENEEA. The CDR3 spells CASSLDVRTENEQFF. CDR3 nucleotide sequence: TGTGCCAGCAGCTTAGATGTAAGGACAGAAAATGAGCAGTTCTTC.

This clone appeared a few times. This same CDR3 is encoded by further DNA sequences in the sample. CDR3 residues: CASSLASGSTYEQYF. The CDR3 nucleotides are TGTGCCAGCAGCTTGGCTAGCGGATCTACCTACGAGCAGTACTTC. V gene TRBV7-9 combines with J gene TRBJ2-7, with 7 nucleotides matching TRBD2. V lost 3 bases to trimming and J lost 2 bases; unmatched junction nucleotides: 7. Germline-derived CDR1 and CDR2 are SEHNR and FQNEAQ (reference sequence). This CDR3 has 15 residues.

This clone was seen a few times. V usage is TRBV6-1 and J usage is TRBJ2-7, with TRBD2 matching 14 bases. The junction had 5 bases not matched to a gene; V was cut back by 6 bases and J by 4 bases. The germline gives CDR1 MNHNS, CDR2 SASEGT. The CDR3 loop spans 15 amino acids. The CDR3 loop reads CASRLGTSGRYEQYF. The CDR3 nucleotides read TGTGCCAGCAGACTCGGGACTAGCGGGAGATACGAGCAGTACTTC.

J is TRBJ2-1 and V is TRBV19; D uncertain. The CDR3 contains 15 residues. V gave up 4 bases and J gave up 9 bases, with 19 bases separating them. Germline values: CDR1 LNHDA, CDR2 SQIVND (reference sequence). The CDR3 spells CASSTLRGRFREQFF. In nucleotides, the CDR3 is TGTGCCAGTAGTACTCTTCGAGGCCGCTTTCGTGAGCAGTTCTTC.

V is TRBV4-3 and J is TRBJ2-7, with TRBD2 matching 7 bases. Germline lookup yields CDR1 LGHNA and CDR2 YSLEER. V trimming: 0 bases; J trimming: 3 bases; junction bases outside the gene matches: 8. CDR3 length equals 16 residues. In nucleotides, the CDR3 is TGCGCCAGCAGCCAAGATGGGGCTAGCGGAAACTACGAGCAGTACTTC. This sequence encodes CASSQDGASGNYEQYF.

This chain's CDR3 is CASSPSEGTQYF. In DNA, the CDR3 is TGTGCCAGCAGCCCGTCTGAGGGAACGCAGTATTTT. This rearrangement joins TRBV7-2 to TRBJ2-3; possibly TRBD2 for D (5 bases). CDR1 is SGHTA, CDR2 FQGNSA, per germline. The V and J ends lost 5 bases and 9 bases respectively, with 12 bases between them. The length of the CDR3 is 12 residues.